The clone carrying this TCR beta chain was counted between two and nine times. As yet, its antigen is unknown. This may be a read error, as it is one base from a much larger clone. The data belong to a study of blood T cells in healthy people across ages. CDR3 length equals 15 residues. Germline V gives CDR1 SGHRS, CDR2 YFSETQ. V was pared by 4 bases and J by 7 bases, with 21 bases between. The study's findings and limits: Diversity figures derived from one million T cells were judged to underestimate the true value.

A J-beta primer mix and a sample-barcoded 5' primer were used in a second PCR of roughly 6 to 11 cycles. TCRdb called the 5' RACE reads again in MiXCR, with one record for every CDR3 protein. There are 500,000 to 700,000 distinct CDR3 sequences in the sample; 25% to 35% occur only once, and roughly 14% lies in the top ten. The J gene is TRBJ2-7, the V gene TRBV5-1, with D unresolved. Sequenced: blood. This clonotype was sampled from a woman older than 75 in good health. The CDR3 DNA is TGCGCCAGCAGCCTGCAGGTCAGCTCCTACAATGAGCAGTACTTC. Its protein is CASSLQVSSYNEQYF. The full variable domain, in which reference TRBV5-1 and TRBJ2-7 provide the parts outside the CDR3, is KAGVTQTPRYLIKTRGQQVTLSCSPISGHRSVSWYQQTPGQGLQFLFEYFSETQRNKGNFPGRFSGRQFSNSRSEMNVSTLELGDSALYLCASSLQVSSYNEQYFGPGTRLTVT.